This record looks at one T cell receptor (beta chain) sequence and its context. Antigen: not known. Per germline, CDR1 SEHNR and CDR2 FQNEAQ (reference sequence). V was cut by 8 bases and J by 7 bases, with 12 bases left in between. The CDR3 length is 11 residues. These data come from a study of T cell responses to AZD1222 COVID-19 vaccine. Study findings and constraints: Baseline serostatus was positive in only a handful of AZD1222 recipients. Only after the peak T cell response were repertoires sampled. Among spike-specific TCRs, nearly half reportedly target unmutated variant regions. CD4 TCRs linked to vaccination spanned spike, dominating at 160-218 and 743-854.

Profiled with immunoSEQ multiplex PCR; TCRdb holds only in-frame clones, not every one. The repertoire holds 130,000 to 150,000 clones, with around nine tenths as singletons. The material sequenced was peripheral blood, taken 28 days after the second AZD1222 dose. The rearrangement joins TRBV7-9 to TRBJ2-7; D possibly uses TRBD1 or TRBD2 (5 bases each). This TCR was sampled from an adult who received the AZD1222 COVID-19 vaccine. The CDR3 DNA follows: TGTGCCAGCGGGGGTTATATGGAGCAGTACTTC. This sequence encodes CASGGYMEQYF.